This paragraph reports one T cell receptor beta chain. The germline V and J ends were trimmed by 3 bases and 7 bases, with 10 bases remaining between them. The CDR3 is made up of 13 amino acids. Looked up from germline, CDR1 is LNHDA and CDR2 is SQIVND (reference sequence). This sample is part of a study of blood T cell repertoires in COVID-19. As originally analysed: Amplification of reference gene primers was used by the study to estimate nucleated cell counts. Libraries were prepared by immunoSEQ multiplex PCR; TCRdb keeps only in-frame clonotypes and omits some of them. That table supplies the V and J calls and clone size; D and trimming were determined from the DNA. The data contain approximately 100,000 clones, over 70% of them singletons.

The specimen sequenced was peripheral blood. The sequence was obtained from a man aged 55-75 years with acute or convalescent COVID-19. The gene calls are TRBV19 and TRBJ1-5; tentatively, D is TRBD1 (5 bases). CDR3: CASSISRAQPQHF. CDR3 coding DNA: TGTGCCAGTAGTATCTCCAGGGCCCAGCCCCAGCATTTT.